Below are 27 T cell receptor beta chains sequenced from a single sample in a study of Graves' ophthalmopathy and Graves' hyperthyroidism. RNA transcripts yielded amplified TCR beta CDR3 regions. A first-round RT-PCR used HTBI primers, followed by a second-round multiplex PCR. TCRdb analysed the multiplex PCR reads with MiXCR anew, one entry per CDR3 protein. The data hold 360,000 or so distinct CDR3 sequences, with approximately 20% observed a single time. The sample was peripheral blood. These receptors were collected from a woman under 30 with Graves' ophthalmopathy.

This clonotype was seen ten or more times. The rearrangement joins TRBV18 to TRBJ1-2; no clear D gene. CDR1 is KGHSH and CDR2 is LQKENI in the germline V gene. The CDR3 length is 12 residues. V was cut by 3 bases and J by 10 bases, with 12 bases left in between. The CDR3 sequence: CASSPTTESYTF. The CDR3 nucleotides are TGTGCCAGCTCACCCACGACGGAATCCTACACCTTC.

In its sample, this clonotype was seen a few times. This chain links TRBV6-2 or TRBV6-3 with TRBJ2-2; TRBD2 matches at 8 bases. The CDR3 consists of 18 residues. Germline-derived CDR1 and CDR2 are MNHEY and SVGEGT. The junction had 8 bases not matched to a gene; V was cut back by 2 bases and J by 0 bases. In nucleotides, the CDR3 is TGTGCCAGCAGTTACGAGTCGCGGGGGGTCGCGAACACCGGGGAGCTGTTTTTT. It yields the protein CASSYESRGVANTGELFF.

The table lists this clonotype with many counts. V and J are TRBV5-1 and TRBJ1-2; 10 bases line up with TRBD1. Germline CDR1 reads SGHRS; CDR2 reads YFSETQ. The trim removed 0 bases at V and 6 bases at J, leaving 8 bases unmatched. The CDR3 consists of 16 residues. The CDR3 coding sequence is TGCGCCAGCAGCTTGGCCCCCGCCGGGACAGGGGATGGCTACACCTTC. Amino acid sequence: CASSLAPAGTGDGYTF.

This clonotype was seen many times. The chain combines TRBV28 with TRBJ1-2; D is undetermined. This CDR3 has 14 residues. V shed 5 bases and J shed 4 bases, with 14 bases lying between them. CDR1 and CDR2 from the germline V gene are MDHEN and SYDVKM. For the CDR3, the DNA is TGTGCCAGCAGTAGCGGGAAAAAAGGCTATGGCTACACCTTC. Protein product: CASSSGKKGYGYTF.

In this sample, this clonotype turned up many times. This rearrangement joins TRBV2 to TRBJ2-4, with D tentatively TRBD1 (6 bases). The CDR3 runs to 15 residues. Germline V lookup: CDR1 SNHLY, CDR2 FYNNEI. Trimming pared 6 bases from V and 0 bases from J, leaving 12 bases between. In DNA form, the CDR3 reads TGTGCCAGCAGACACAGGGACCTAGCCAAAAACATTCAGTACTTC. Translated: CASRHRDLAKNIQYF. The variable domain in full, completed from reference TRBV2 and TRBJ2-4, reads EPEVTQTPSHQVTQMGQEVILRCVPISNHLYFYWYRQILGQKVEFLVSFYNNEISEKSEIFDDQFSVERPDGSNFTLKIRSTKLEDSAMYFCASRHRDLAKNIQYFGAGTRLSVL.

This clonotype was recorded many times. V is TRBV7-2 and J is TRBJ2-5; D not certain. V was trimmed by 5 bases and J by 7 bases, leaving 11 bases between them. Germline CDR1 is SGHTA and CDR2 is FQGNSA. The CDR3 sequence is 12 residues long. CDR3 loop: CASSPASRTQYF. The CDR3 nucleotides are TGTGCCAGCAGCCCTGCCAGTCGGACCCAGTACTTC.

This clonotype was seen repeatedly, ten times or more. The J gene is TRBJ1-1, the V gene TRBV5-1; D unclear. CDR1 and CDR2 (germline): SGHRS, YFSETQ. There are 13 residues in the CDR3. Trimming pared 2 bases from V and 3 bases from J, leaving 8 bases between. The CDR3 here is CASSFAWDTEAFF. CDR3 DNA sequence: TGCGCCAGCAGCTTCGCCTGGGACACTGAAGCTTTCTTT.

The gene calls are TRBV28 and TRBJ2-2; 12 bases match TRBD2. CDR3 size: 15 residues. The V segment lost 5 bases and the J segment 8 bases; nucleotides outside the gene matches: 6. Germline V gives CDR1 MDHEN, CDR2 SYDVKM. The CDR3 loop reads CASSLAGGQTGELFF. CDR3 nucleotide sequence: TGTGCCAGCAGTCTAGCGGGAGGGCAAACTGGGGAGCTGTTTTTT.

This clonotype was observed many times. The rearrangement joins TRBV5-2 to TRBJ2-5; TRBD2 reflects the table's D call only, with no check against the DNA. TRBV5-2 is tagged as a pseudogene. The CDR3 extends over 18 amino acids. For the CDR3, the DNA is TGTGCCAGCAACTTAGGACTAGCGGGAGGTGAACCGGGGGAGACCCAGTACTTC. This codes for CASNLGLAGGEPGETQYF.

This clonotype showed up just a few times. Compared with germline, one end of the junction differs, possibly owing to a read error. V and J are TRBV18 and TRBJ1-1; D not certain. The CDR3 length is 13 residues. CDR1 and CDR2 (germline): KGHSH, LQKENI. CDR3 nucleotides: TGTGCCAGCTCACCCCTAAGGAACAGTGAAGCTTTCTTT. Its protein is CASSPLRNSEAFF.

This clonotype was seen many times. The junction and the germline gene differ at one end; a read error may be behind it. The V call is TRBV12-3 or TRBV12-4, the J call TRBJ1-1; maybe TRBD1 (5 bases). The CDR3 loop spans 11 amino acids. Written as DNA, the CDR3 is TGTGCCGTAGGGAGGGACGCTGAAGCTTTCTTC. This codes for CAVGRDAEAFF.

This clonotype was observed many times. This chain links TRBV28 with TRBJ1-5, with D uncertain. The CDR3 length is 14 residues. CDR1 is MDHEN, CDR2 SYDVKM, per germline. V was pared by 2 bases and J by 3 bases, with 8 bases between. CDR3 protein: CASSLAGINQPQHF. The DNA of the CDR3 is TGTGCCAGCAGTTTAGCCGGGATCAATCAGCCCCAGCATTTT.

The rearrangement uses TRBV6-2 or TRBV6-3 and TRBJ2-7, with D perhaps TRBD2 (5 bases). Per the germline V gene, CDR1 is MNHEY and CDR2 is SVGEGT. This CDR3 region has 13 residues. Between the trimmed V and J ends, which lost 8 bases and 6 bases, there was a span of 17 bases. CDR3 region: CASGRTGSSEQYF. As DNA, the CDR3 is TGTGCCAGCGGCAGGACGGGGAGCTCCGAGCAGTACTTC.

The rearrangement links TRBV27 to TRBJ2-7; perhaps TRBD1 as D (5 bases). Germline assignment: CDR1 MNHEY and CDR2 SMNVEV (reference sequence). The CDR3 extends over 14 amino acids. The ends were cut back, 7 bases at V and 1 base at J, with 14 bases in the middle. The CDR3: CASMVTSGSYEQYF. Written as DNA, the CDR3 is TGTGCCAGCATGGTAACGTCAGGGTCCTACGAGCAGTACTTC.

This clonotype was counted ten times or more. The chain recombines TRBV28 with TRBJ2-7; D perhaps matches TRBD1 (5 bases). Per germline, CDR1 MDHEN and CDR2 SYDVKM. Trimming pared 2 bases from V and 3 bases from J, leaving 11 bases between. This CDR3 spans 14 amino acids. In nucleotides, the CDR3 is TGTGCCAGCAGTTTACTACAGGTCTACTACGAGCAGTACTTC. As protein: CASSLLQVYYEQYF. Full variable domain (missing parts from reference TRBV28 and TRBJ2-7): DVKVTQSSRYLVKRTGEKVFLECVQDMDHENMFWYRQDPGLGLRLIYFSYDVKMKEKGDIPEGYSVSREKKERFSLILESASTNQTSMYLCASSLLQVYYEQYFGPGTRLTVT.

This sequence joins TRBV2 and TRBJ2-2; possible D gene TRBD1, 6 bases. The V and J ends lost 2 bases and 7 bases respectively, with 14 bases between them. The CDR3 runs to 15 residues. Looked up from germline, CDR1 is SNHLY and CDR2 is FYNNEI. The CDR3 bases are TGTGCCAGCAGTGAAACACAGGGTGCTTTCGGGGAGCTGTTTTTT. This translates into CASSETQGAFGELFF.

This clonotype has ten or more counts. CDR3 sequence reads: CASSQTFERTEAFF. In nucleotides, the CDR3 is TGTGCCAGTAGTCAGACTTTTGAACGGACTGAAGCTTTCTTT. The chain combines TRBV19 with TRBJ1-1, with D unresolved. Between the trimmed V and J ends, which lost 5 bases and 5 bases, there was a span of 15 bases. The CDR3 contains 14 residues. The germline V gene encodes CDR1 LNHDA and CDR2 SQIVND (reference sequence). Drawing the rest from reference TRBV19 and TRBJ1-1, the complete variable domain is DGGITQSPKYLFRKEGQNVTLSCEQNLNHDAMYWYRQDPGQGLRLIYYSQIVNDFQKGDIAEGYSVSREKKESFPLTVTSAQKNPTAFYLCASSQTFERTEAFFGQGTRLTVV.

This clonotype was found many times. The chain combines TRBV5-1 with TRBJ2-7; the D is unclear. V dropped 1 base and J dropped 3 bases, with 11 bases sitting between them. This CDR3 is 14 amino acids long. The germline gives CDR1 SGHRS, CDR2 YFSETQ. CDR3 sequence reads: CASSLSQWDYEQYF. The CDR3 DNA sequence: TGCGCCAGCAGCTTGAGTCAGTGGGACTACGAGCAGTACTTC.

This clonotype was detected ten times or more. The genes are TRBV7-9 and TRBJ2-5; D not resolved. There are 16 residues in the CDR3. V was pared by 4 bases and J by 0 bases, with 15 bases between. CDR1 is SEHNR and CDR2 is FQNEAQ in the germline V gene (reference sequence). This CDR3 reads CASSSRDTRYQETQYF. The CDR3 DNA reads as TGTGCCAGCAGCTCGCGCGATACCCGTTACCAAGAGACCCAGTACTTC.

In nucleotides, the CDR3 is TGTGCCGGACCTTTTGCTGGAAACACCATATATTTT. Protein sequence: CAGPFAGNTIYF. V usage is TRBV30 and J usage is TRBJ1-3; D ambiguous. The V gene's germline CDR1 is GTSNPN and CDR2 SVGIG (reference sequence). Trimming pared 8 bases from V and 2 bases from J, leaving 10 bases between. There are 12 residues in the CDR3.

This clonotype was seen ten or more times. The chain combines TRBV12-3 or TRBV12-4 with TRBJ2-4, with D tentatively TRBD1 (6 bases). The CDR3 consists of 13 residues. Trimming left V 5 bases short and J 6 bases short, with 11 bases between. The CDR3 spells CASSPTGLNIQYF. CDR3 DNA: TGTGCCAGCAGTCCTACAGGGTTAAACATTCAGTACTTC.

This chain links TRBV19 with TRBJ1-2, with a weak D call TRBD1 (6 bases). The V end lost 6 bases, the J end lost 5 bases, and 31 bases lay between the germline ends. The length of the CDR3 is 19 residues. CDR1 LNHDA and CDR2 SQIVND come from the germline V gene (reference sequence). The CDR3: CASSPTQGYRAAPGYGYTF. CDR3 bases: TGTGCCAGTAGCCCCACCCAGGGGTACAGGGCTGCTCCGGGATATGGCTACACCTTC. Full variable domain (missing parts from reference TRBV19 and TRBJ1-2): DGGITQSPKYLFRKEGQNVTLSCEQNLNHDAMYWYRQDPGQGLRLIYYSQIVNDFQKGDIAEGYSVSREKKESFPLTVTSAQKNPTAFYLCASSPTQGYRAAPGYGYTFGSGTRLTVV.

This clonotype was observed at least ten times. This chain joins TRBV4-1 and TRBJ1-1; D is unresolved. The ends were cut back, 0 bases at V and 9 bases at J, with 14 bases in the middle. Germline values: CDR1 MGHRA, CDR2 YSYEKL. The CDR3 is made up of 14 amino acids. The CDR3 DNA is TGCGCCAGCAGCCAAGAGGAAGGTGGGAGGAAAGCTTTCTTT. Translating it yields CASSQEEGGRKAFF.

In this sample, this clonotype turned up many times. The V and J genes are TRBV7-2 and TRBJ2-7, with 10 bases that match TRBD2. The CDR3 has 15 amino acids. V lost 5 bases and J lost 3; bases outside the gene matches: 7. Looked up from germline, CDR1 is SGHTA and CDR2 is FQGNSA. CDR3 protein: CASSTQRGGFYEQYF. The CDR3 DNA reads TGTGCCAGCAGCACCCAGCGGGGGGGCTTCTACGAGCAGTACTTC.

This clonotype was detected ten times or more. V gene TRBV6-8 combines with J gene TRBJ1-6, with TRBD1 matching 11 bases. The junction had 10 bases not matched to a gene; V was cut back by 4 bases and J by 5 bases. CDR1 and CDR2 (germline): MNHGY, SAAAGT. This CDR3 region has 18 residues. In nucleotides, the CDR3 is TGTGCCAGCAGTTCGGACAGGGGGCGATGGGGGAATAATTCACCCCTCCACTTT. Encoded protein: CASSSDRGRWGNNSPLHF.

This clonotype was picked up a small number of times. One end of the junction does not line up with germline, which may come from a read error. CDR3: CATSEGTVNTEAFF. The CDR3 DNA follows: TGTGCTACCAGTGAGGGGACGGTGAACACTGAAGCTTTCTTT. The chain couples TRBV24-1 to TRBJ1-1; possibly TRBD1 for D (5 bases). CDR1 KGHDR and CDR2 SFDVKD come from the germline V gene. The CDR3 length is 14 residues.

In its sample, this clonotype was seen many times. The chain employs TRBV11-2 and TRBJ2-7; D is unresolved. Looked up from germline, CDR1 is SGHAT and CDR2 is FQNNGV. The CDR3 has 13 residues. The ends were cut back, 3 bases at V and 2 bases at J, with 8 bases in the middle. The CDR3 is CASSLYRTYEQYF. CDR3 sequence (DNA): TGTGCCAGCAGCTTGTACAGAACCTACGAGCAGTACTTC.